The 31 T cell receptor beta chains presented below share a single source sample, sequenced in a study of blood T cell repertoires in COVID-19. Generated by immunoSEQ multiplex PCR, the TCRdb table keeps only in-frame clones and is missing some. The sample has roughly 300,000 clones, over 75% seen once; the top ten hold 0.9% to 1.2%. What was sequenced was PBMCs or T cells enriched from blood (not recorded which). These receptors were taken from a woman aged 25-40 years who had recovered from COVID-19.

The chain carries TRBV28 and TRBJ1-4; the match to TRBD1 covers 10 bases. V gave up 3 bases and J gave up 8 bases; unmatched junction bases: 6. The CDR3 is 15 residues long. The germline CDR1 and CDR2 sequences are MDHEN and SYDVKM. CDR3 nucleotide sequence: TGTGCCAGCAGTTTGGGGACAGGGGTAGGCGAAAAACTGTTTTTT. Its protein product is CASSLGTGVGEKLFF.

The gene calls are TRBV28 and TRBJ1-4, with D possibly TRBD1 on 5 matching bases. V was shortened by 10 bases and J by 7 bases, with 19 bases between the two germline ends. CDR1 is MDHEN and CDR2 is SYDVKM in the germline V gene. The CDR3 has 14 amino acids. CDR3 protein: CATQGRGRSEKLFF. The CDR3 DNA is TGTGCCACCCAGGGTCGCGGTCGAAGTGAAAAACTGTTTTTT.

This clone was observed a few times. The chain carries TRBV28 and TRBJ2-1; TRBD2 agrees at 9 bases. This CDR3 has 14 amino acids. V was pared by 9 bases and J by 6 bases, with 9 bases of the junction left unmatched. Germline V gene lookup returns CDR1 MDHEN and CDR2 SYDVKM. The CDR3 nucleotides read TGTGCCAGTTCCGCGGGGGGGGCCCTCAATGAGCAGTTCTTC. Translated, it gives CASSAGGALNEQFF. Together with reference TRBV28 and TRBJ2-1, the CDR3 gives the full variable domain: DVKVTQSSRYLVKRTGEKVFLECVQDMDHENMFWYRQDPGLGLRLIYFSYDVKMKEKGDIPEGYSVSREKKERFSLILESASTNQTSMYLCASSAGGALNEQFFGPGTRLTVL.

The chain carries TRBV19 and TRBJ1-3; no definite D call. CDR3 length: 14 amino acids. CDR1 and CDR2 from the germline V gene are LNHDA and SQIVND (reference sequence). V was trimmed by 3 bases and J by 1 base, leaving 7 bases between them. The CDR3 DNA follows: TGTGCCAGTAGTATGGCCGGGTCTGGAAACACCATATATTTT. It encodes CASSMAGSGNTIYF.

Here the CDR3 reads CAWRTPGQGGTEAFF. DNA for the CDR3: TGTGCCTGGAGGACCCCCGGTCAGGGGGGAACTGAAGCTTTCTTT. The rearrangement uses TRBV30 and TRBJ1-1, with 7 nucleotides matching TRBD1. Germline values: CDR1 GTSNPN, CDR2 SVGIG (reference sequence). V was clipped by 3 bases and J by 5 bases; unmatched bases: 12. This CDR3 region has 15 residues.

V gene TRBV18 combines with J gene TRBJ2-3; weak D call: TRBD1 (6 bases). CDR1 KGHSH and CDR2 LQKENI come from the germline V gene. The V end lost 0 bases, the J end lost 2 bases, and 9 bases lay between the germline ends. The CDR3 extends over 15 amino acids. CDR3: CASSPPRGNTDTQYF. Here the CDR3 DNA reads TGTGCCAGCTCACCACCGAGGGGGAACACAGATACGCAGTATTTT.

A single count supports this clone. The same CDR3 also results from other DNA sequences found in this sample. The genes are TRBV18 and TRBJ1-1, with D unresolved. The germline V and J ends were trimmed by 3 bases and 0 bases, with 11 bases remaining between them. CDR3 size: 15 residues. The V gene's germline CDR1 is KGHSH and CDR2 LQKENI. The chain's CDR3 is CASSPRGTLNTEAFF. CDR3 nucleotide sequence: TGTGCCAGCTCACCCCGTGGCACCTTGAACACTGAAGCTTTCTTT.

CDR3 region: CASSQVWRGGELFF. CDR3 DNA sequence: TGTGCCAGCAGCCAAGTTTGGCGGGGCGGGGAGCTGTTTTTT. V gene TRBV3-1 (or the pseudogene TRBV3-2) combines with J gene TRBJ2-2; a possible D gene is TRBD2 (6 bases). The germline V and J ends were trimmed by 1 base and 7 bases, with 10 bases remaining between them. This CDR3 is 14 amino acids long. Germline V gene data show CDR1 as LGHDT and CDR2 as YNNKEL (reference sequence).

The chain joins TRBV18 to TRBJ2-1, with 10 bases that match TRBD2. The CDR3 contains 17 residues. V lost 0 bases and J lost 8; bases outside the gene matches: 10. CDR1 and CDR2 from the germline V gene are KGHSH and LQKENI. CDR3 loop: CASSPPGSGGPMDEQFF. The DNA for the CDR3 is TGTGCCAGCTCACCACCGGGTAGCGGGGGGCCAATGGATGAGCAGTTCTTC.

The chain joins TRBV3-1 (or the pseudogene TRBV3-2) to TRBJ1-3, with D hard to call. The V end lost 4 bases, the J end lost 0 bases, and 10 bases lay between the germline ends. CDR3 length equals 15 residues. Germline V gene data show CDR1 as LGHDT and CDR2 as YNNKEL (reference sequence). CDR3 region: CASSPRDLSGNTIYF. In nucleotides, the CDR3 is TGTGCCAGCAGCCCCCGGGATCTCTCTGGAAACACCATATATTTT.

V is TRBV6-4 and J is TRBJ2-2; TRBD1 matches 8 bases. Trimming removed 1 base from V and 5 bases from J; junction bases left unmatched: 6. From germline, CDR1 is MRHNA and CDR2 SNTAGT. The CDR3 extends over 16 amino acids. The CDR3 DNA is TGTGCCAGCAGTGACTGGGAGAGGACAGGGACCGGGGAGCTGTTTTTT. This codes for CASSDWERTGTGELFF.

This clone was detected only once. The V gene is TRBV5-1, the J gene TRBJ1-5, with a tentative D call TRBD1 (5 bases). V was trimmed by 1 base and J by 7 bases, leaving 12 bases between them. Germline CDR1 and CDR2: SGHRS and YFSETQ. CDR3 length: 14 residues. The CDR3 spells CASSLSQGGQPQHF. CDR3 sequence (DNA): TGCGCCAGCAGCTTGTCGCAGGGCGGACAGCCCCAGCATTTT.

V gene TRBV19 combines with J gene TRBJ1-2; 9 bases are a match to TRBD1. This CDR3 is built from 12 residues. The germline CDR1 and CDR2 sequences are LNHDA and SQIVND (reference sequence). The J segment lost 6 bases and the V segment lost 5 bases, leaving 1 base of the junction unmatched. CDR3 loop: CASSGDRDGYTF. The CDR3 DNA reads as TGTGCCAGTAGTGGGGACAGGGATGGCTACACCTTC.

The V gene is TRBV30, the J gene TRBJ2-7, with TRBD1 matching over 9 bases. Germline loops: CDR1 GTSNPN, CDR2 SVGIG (reference sequence). V shed 2 bases and J 5 bases; nucleotides not matched to a gene: 7. The CDR3 totals 14 residues. For the CDR3, the DNA is TGTGCCTGGAGTCAACAGGGGGCGGGTGACGAGCAGTACTTC. This sequence encodes CAWSQQGAGDEQYF.

The chain couples TRBV21-1 to TRBJ1-3; TRBD1, the table's D call, lacks a check against the DNA. TRBV21-1 is recorded as a pseudogene. The CDR3 loop spans 16 amino acids. The CDR3 nucleotides are TGTGCCAGCAGCAAATCCCCCCGAGACAGGGATAACACCATATATTTT. Encoded protein: CASSKSPRDRDNTIYF.

The CDR3 spells CASSERQGVGRTEAFF. Written as DNA, the CDR3 is TGTGCCAGCAGTGAACGGCAGGGGGTAGGTCGCACTGAAGCTTTCTTT. The chain recombines TRBV6-1 with TRBJ1-1; 7 nucleotides match TRBD1. V dropped 2 bases and J dropped 4; count of bases not matched to a gene: 10. The CDR3 runs 16 residues. Germline CDR1 reads MNHNS; CDR2 reads SASEGT.

The chain has TRBV19 and TRBJ1-1; no definite D call. Trimming removed 2 bases at V and 1 base at J, with 11 bases between. The germline V gene has CDR1 LNHDA and CDR2 SQIVND (reference sequence). This CDR3 is 15 amino acids long. The chain's CDR3 is CASSIKPGGNTEAFF. CDR3 DNA sequence: TGTGCCAGTAGTATAAAACCAGGAGGGAACACTGAAGCTTTCTTT.

J is TRBJ2-7 and V is TRBV11-2; maybe TRBD2 (6 bases). V gave up 5 bases and J gave up 6 bases, with 11 bases separating them. The CDR3 has 12 residues. The germline V gene has CDR1 SGHAT and CDR2 FQNNGV. The CDR3 spells CASSAQRAEQYF. CDR3 DNA sequence: TGTGCCAGCAGCGCCCAGCGGGCCGAGCAGTACTTC.

V usage is TRBV19 and J usage is TRBJ2-3; 8 bases line up with TRBD2. This CDR3 spans 16 amino acids. V gave up 2 bases and J gave up 7 bases; unmatched junction bases: 11. Germline V CDR1 and CDR2: LNHDA, SQIVND (reference sequence). The CDR3: CASSIRVAGGTNTQYF. CDR3 in DNA: TGTGCCAGTAGTATACGTGTCGCGGGGGGAACGAATACGCAGTATTTT.

The rearrangement uses TRBV7-9 and TRBJ1-6, with unresolved D. V was trimmed by 5 bases and J by 10 bases, leaving 15 bases between them. In germline, CDR1 is SEHNR, CDR2 FQNEAQ (reference sequence). The CDR3 is 14 amino acids. The CDR3 nucleotides are TGTGCCAGCAGCCCTCCCGTACTAGACTCACCCCTCCACTTT. Amino acid sequence: CASSPPVLDSPLHF.

This clone was seen only once. The chain carries TRBV7-2 and TRBJ1-5; D remains ambiguous. The CDR3 spans 14 residues. Germline V gives CDR1 SGHTA, CDR2 FQGNSA. The germline V and J ends were trimmed by 5 bases and 3 bases, with 11 bases remaining between them. The CDR3 region has the DNA TGTGCCAGCAGCCCTCAAGCTCTCAATCAGCCCCAGCATTTT. Amino acid sequence: CASSPQALNQPQHF.

The V gene is TRBV7-9, the J gene TRBJ2-7; D is possibly TRBD2 (5 bases). Germline CDR1 and CDR2: SEHNR and FQNEAQ (reference sequence). The V and J ends lost 4 bases and 2 bases respectively, with 18 bases between them. The CDR3 consists of 16 residues. The CDR3 sequence: CASSSSRGSNPYEQYF. The CDR3 coding sequence is TGTGCCAGCAGCTCAAGTCGGGGATCAAACCCCTACGAGCAGTACTTC.

V and J are TRBV20-1 and TRBJ1-2, with 8 bases matching TRBD1. CDR3 length: 11 amino acids. Germline V gene sequence: CDR1 DFQATT, CDR2 SNEGSKA (reference sequence). J was trimmed by 8 bases and V by 6 bases; bases with no gene match: 5. In DNA form, the CDR3 reads TGCAGTGCCTCCGACAGGGGCGGCTACACCTTC. Amino acids: CSASDRGGYTF.

This sequence joins TRBV9 and TRBJ1-1; D is unresolved. The CDR3 spans 13 residues. Trimming took 0 bases from V and 3 from J, leaving 6 bases between them. Per the germline V gene, CDR1 is SGDLS and CDR2 is YYNGEE. This CDR3 is CASSVGAHTEAFF. CDR3 bases: TGTGCCAGCAGCGTAGGAGCCCACACTGAAGCTTTCTTT.

The chain carries TRBV12-3 or TRBV12-4 and TRBJ2-3; D remains unclear. This CDR3 has 12 amino acids. Trimming shortened V by 8 bases and J by 4 bases, and 10 bases separated the two germline ends. The CDR3 is CASGARADTQYF. The CDR3 DNA reads as TGTGCCAGCGGTGCTAGAGCAGATACGCAGTATTTT.

This sequence joins TRBV19 and TRBJ2-2, with D tentatively TRBD1 (6 bases). The CDR3 consists of 15 residues. Looked up from germline, CDR1 is LNHDA and CDR2 is SQIVND (reference sequence). Trimming removed 7 bases from V and 1 base from J, with 13 bases in between. CDR3 sequence: CASMLRQVNTGELFF. CDR3 in DNA: TGTGCCAGTATGCTTAGACAGGTGAACACCGGGGAGCTGTTTTTT.

This clone was recorded once. The chain carries TRBV2 and TRBJ1-6, with D possibly TRBD1 on 6 matching bases. CDR3 length equals 15 residues. The V gene's germline CDR1 is SNHLY and CDR2 FYNNEI. Trimming cost V 2 bases and J 13 bases, with 18 bases left between them. Written as DNA, the CDR3 is TGTGCCAGCAGTGAACATCCCGGGACAAATTATCCCCTCCACTTT. Its protein product is CASSEHPGTNYPLHF.

This clone appeared once. The rearrangement uses TRBV2 and TRBJ2-7, with D possibly matching TRBD1 (6 bases). V shed 4 bases and J shed 2 bases, with 6 bases lying between them. This CDR3 spans 12 amino acids. CDR1 is SNHLY and CDR2 is FYNNEI in the germline V gene. The CDR3 here is CASSGDTYEQYF. The CDR3 region has the DNA TGTGCCAGCAGTGGGGACACCTACGAGCAGTACTTC.

About this clone: This CDR3 is also generated by other DNA sequences in the sample. The chain links TRBV5-1 to TRBJ2-3; 9 nucleotides match TRBD2. V lost 0 bases to trimming and J lost 1 base; unmatched junction nucleotides: 3. The CDR3 contains 16 residues. Germline CDR1 reads SGHRS; CDR2 reads YFSETQ. CDR3 DNA sequence: TGCGCCAGCAGCTTGGTGGCTAGCGGGGGCACAGATACGCAGTATTTT. It translates to CASSLVASGGTDTQYF.

This clone was observed a few times. The gene calls are TRBV19 and TRBJ1-2, with 11 positions matching TRBD1. V dropped 3 bases and J dropped 3; count of bases not matched to a gene: 3. The CDR3 has 15 residues. Germline lookup yields CDR1 LNHDA and CDR2 SQIVND (reference sequence). This CDR3 reads CASSIPGQGDYGYTF. As DNA, the CDR3 is TGTGCCAGTAGTATCCCGGGACAGGGGGACTATGGCTACACCTTC.

The chain carries TRBV9 and TRBJ1-1, with TRBD1 matching 8 bases. The junction had 9 bases not matched to a gene; V was cut back by 4 bases and J by 4 bases. CDR3 length equals 15 residues. Germline V gives CDR1 SGDLS, CDR2 YYNGEE. CDR3 nucleotides: TGTGCCAGCAGCCCGACTTTTACAGGGGGCACTGAAGCTTTCTTT. This gives the protein CASSPTFTGGTEAFF.